The clone carrying this TCR beta chain was recorded many times. Germline V lookup: CDR1 SGHTA, CDR2 FQGNSA. The V gene lost 5 bases and the J gene lost 7 bases, with 15 bases spanning the gap. The CDR3 sequence is 15 residues long. The cDNA came from 5'RACE, which used 10-nucleotide random UMIs. TCRdb redid the calling of the 5' RACE reads with MiXCR, one entry per CDR3 protein. The sample has about 120,000 distinct CDR3 sequences, about 3.2% seen once. The sample comes from a study of neurological immune-mediated disorders. Study in general: Relapsing-remitting patients made up about 90% of the 34 multiple sclerosis patients, and secondary progressive patients made up 3.

Sequencing was done on a sample of PBMCs. The rearrangement joins TRBV7-2 to TRBJ1-6, with a weak D call TRBD1 (6 bases). The origin of this receptor is a woman aged 30 to 39 with multiple sclerosis. The CDR3 region has the DNA TGTGCCAGCAGCCTGGGGGCTATGGGGAATTCACCCCTCCACTTT. This encodes CASSLGAMGNSPLHF. Filled out from reference TRBV7-2 and TRBJ1-6, the complete variable domain reads GAGVSQSPSNKVTEKGKDVELRCDPISGHTALYWYRQSLGQGLEFLIYFQGNSAPDKSGLPSDRFSAERTGGSVSTLTIQRTQQEDSAVYLCASSLGAMGNSPLHFGNGTRLTVT.